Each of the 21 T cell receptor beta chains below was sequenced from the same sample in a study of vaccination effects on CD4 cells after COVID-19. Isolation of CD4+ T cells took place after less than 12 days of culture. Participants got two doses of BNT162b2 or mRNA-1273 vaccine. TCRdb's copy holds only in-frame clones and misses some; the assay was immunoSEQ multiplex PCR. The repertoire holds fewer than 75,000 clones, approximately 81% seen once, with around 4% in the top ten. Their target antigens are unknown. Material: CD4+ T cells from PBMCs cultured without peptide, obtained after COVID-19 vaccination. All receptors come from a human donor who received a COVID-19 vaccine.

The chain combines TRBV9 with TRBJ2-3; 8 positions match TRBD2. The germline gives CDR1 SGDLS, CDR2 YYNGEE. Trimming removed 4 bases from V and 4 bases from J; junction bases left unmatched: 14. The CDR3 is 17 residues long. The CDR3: CASSPRGGGGRSDTQYF. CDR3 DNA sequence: TGTGCCAGCAGCCCCCGTGGGGGCGGGGGGCGCTCAGATACGCAGTATTTT.

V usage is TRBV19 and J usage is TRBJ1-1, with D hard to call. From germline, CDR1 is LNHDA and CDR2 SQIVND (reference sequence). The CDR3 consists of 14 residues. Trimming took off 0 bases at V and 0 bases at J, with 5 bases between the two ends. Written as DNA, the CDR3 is TGTGCCAGTAGTATAGACAGGATGAACACTGAAGCTTTCTTT. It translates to CASSIDRMNTEAFF.

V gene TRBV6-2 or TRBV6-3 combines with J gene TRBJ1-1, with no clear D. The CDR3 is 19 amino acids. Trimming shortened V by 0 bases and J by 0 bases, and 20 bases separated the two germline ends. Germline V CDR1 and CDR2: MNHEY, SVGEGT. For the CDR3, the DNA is TGTGCCAGCAGTTACTCCCCGTACGTTTTGGCCTACATGAACACTGAAGCTTTCTTT. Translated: CASSYSPYVLAYMNTEAFF.

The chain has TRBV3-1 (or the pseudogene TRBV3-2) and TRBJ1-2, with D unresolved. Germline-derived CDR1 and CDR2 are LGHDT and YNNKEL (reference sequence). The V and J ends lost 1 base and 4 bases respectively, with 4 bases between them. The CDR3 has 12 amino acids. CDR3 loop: CASSQGPYGYTF. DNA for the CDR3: TGTGCCAGCAGCCAAGGTCCCTATGGCTACACCTTC.

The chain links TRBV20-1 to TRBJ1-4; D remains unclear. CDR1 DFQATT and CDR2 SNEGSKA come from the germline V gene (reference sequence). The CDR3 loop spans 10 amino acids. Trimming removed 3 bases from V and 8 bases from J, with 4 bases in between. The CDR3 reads CSASREKLFF. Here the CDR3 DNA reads TGCAGTGCTAGTCGGGAAAAACTGTTTTTT.

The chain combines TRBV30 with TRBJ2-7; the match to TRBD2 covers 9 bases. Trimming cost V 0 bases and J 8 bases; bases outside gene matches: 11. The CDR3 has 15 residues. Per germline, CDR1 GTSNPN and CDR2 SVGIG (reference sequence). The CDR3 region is CAWSVLAGGPGKQYF. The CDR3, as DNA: TGTGCCTGGAGTGTACTCGCGGGAGGGCCTGGCAAGCAGTACTTC.

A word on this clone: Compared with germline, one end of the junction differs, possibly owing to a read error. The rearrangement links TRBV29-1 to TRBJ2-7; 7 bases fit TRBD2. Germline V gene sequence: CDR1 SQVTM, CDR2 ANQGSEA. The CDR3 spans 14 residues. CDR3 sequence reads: CSVGGGSFSDEQYF. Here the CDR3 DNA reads TGCAGCGTTGGGGGGGGTAGCTTCTCCGACGAGCAGTACTTC.

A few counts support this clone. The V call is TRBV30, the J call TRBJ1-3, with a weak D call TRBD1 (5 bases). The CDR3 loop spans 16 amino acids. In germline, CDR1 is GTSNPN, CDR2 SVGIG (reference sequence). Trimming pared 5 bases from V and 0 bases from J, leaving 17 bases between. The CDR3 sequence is CAWDWDNGHSGNTIYF. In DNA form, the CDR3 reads TGTGCCTGGGATTGGGATAACGGACACTCTGGAAACACCATATATTTT.

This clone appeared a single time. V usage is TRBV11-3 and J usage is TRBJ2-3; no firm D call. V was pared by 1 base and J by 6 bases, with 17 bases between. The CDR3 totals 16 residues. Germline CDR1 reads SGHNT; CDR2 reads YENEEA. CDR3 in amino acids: CASSLGRTARGDTQYF. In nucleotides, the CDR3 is TGTGCCAGCAGCTTAGGCAGGACGGCCCGTGGCGATACGCAGTATTTT.

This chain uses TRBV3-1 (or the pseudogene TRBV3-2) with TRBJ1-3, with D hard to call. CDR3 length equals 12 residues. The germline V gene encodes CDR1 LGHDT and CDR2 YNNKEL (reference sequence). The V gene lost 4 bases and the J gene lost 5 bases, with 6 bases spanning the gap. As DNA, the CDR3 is TGTGCCAGCAGCCTGGCTCGAAACACCATATATTTT. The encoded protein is CASSLARNTIYF.

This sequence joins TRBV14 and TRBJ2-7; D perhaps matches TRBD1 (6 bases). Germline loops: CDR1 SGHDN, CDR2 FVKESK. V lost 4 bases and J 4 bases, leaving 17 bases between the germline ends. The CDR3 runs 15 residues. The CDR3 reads CASSPQGFDLYEQYF. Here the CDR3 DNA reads TGTGCCAGCAGCCCGCAGGGGTTTGACCTATACGAGCAGTACTTC.

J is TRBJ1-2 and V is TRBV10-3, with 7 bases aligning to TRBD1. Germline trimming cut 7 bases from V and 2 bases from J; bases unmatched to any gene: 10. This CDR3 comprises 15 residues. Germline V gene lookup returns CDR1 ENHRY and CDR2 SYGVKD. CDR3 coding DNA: TGTGCCATCACCCCGAGGACAGGTGGGAACTATGGCTACACCTTC. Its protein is CAITPRTGGNYGYTF.

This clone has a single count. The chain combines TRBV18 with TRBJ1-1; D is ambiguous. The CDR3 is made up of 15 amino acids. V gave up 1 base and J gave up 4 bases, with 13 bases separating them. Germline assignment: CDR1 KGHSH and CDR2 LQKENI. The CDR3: CASSPLVMPGTEAFF. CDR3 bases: TGTGCCAGCTCACCACTGGTCATGCCCGGCACTGAAGCTTTCTTT.

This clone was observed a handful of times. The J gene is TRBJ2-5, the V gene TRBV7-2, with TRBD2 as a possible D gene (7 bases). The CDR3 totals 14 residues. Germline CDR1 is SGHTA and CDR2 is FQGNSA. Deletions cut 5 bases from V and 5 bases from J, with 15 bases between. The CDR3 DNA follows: TGTGCCAGCAGCCCCATGGGGAGGGGGGAGACCCAGTACTTC. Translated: CASSPMGRGETQYF.

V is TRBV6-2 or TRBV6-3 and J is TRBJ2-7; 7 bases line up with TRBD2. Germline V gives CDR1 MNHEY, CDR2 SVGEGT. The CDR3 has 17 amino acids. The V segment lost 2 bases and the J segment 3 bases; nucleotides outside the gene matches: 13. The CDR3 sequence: CASSYGPGRGIIYEQYF. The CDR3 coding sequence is TGTGCCAGCAGTTACGGGCCCGGGCGGGGGATTATCTACGAGCAGTACTTC.

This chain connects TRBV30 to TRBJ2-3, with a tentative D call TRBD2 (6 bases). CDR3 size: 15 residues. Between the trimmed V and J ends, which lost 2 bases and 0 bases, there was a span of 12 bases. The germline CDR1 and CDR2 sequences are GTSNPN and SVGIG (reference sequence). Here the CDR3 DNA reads TGTGCCTGGAGTTGGAAGGGGACTAGCACAGATACGCAGTATTTT. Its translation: CAWSWKGTSTDTQYF.

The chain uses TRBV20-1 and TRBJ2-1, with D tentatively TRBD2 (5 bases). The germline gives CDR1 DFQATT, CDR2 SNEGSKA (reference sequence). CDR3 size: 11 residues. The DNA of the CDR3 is TGCAGCTGGGAGTCGCTGAATGAGCAGTTCTTC. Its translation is CSWESLNEQFF.

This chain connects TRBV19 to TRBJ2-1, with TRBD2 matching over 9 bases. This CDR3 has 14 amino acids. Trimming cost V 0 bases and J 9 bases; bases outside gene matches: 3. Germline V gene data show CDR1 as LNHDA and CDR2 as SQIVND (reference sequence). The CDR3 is CASSIDRAGGEQFF. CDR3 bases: TGTGCCAGTAGTATAGACCGAGCGGGAGGTGAGCAGTTCTTC.

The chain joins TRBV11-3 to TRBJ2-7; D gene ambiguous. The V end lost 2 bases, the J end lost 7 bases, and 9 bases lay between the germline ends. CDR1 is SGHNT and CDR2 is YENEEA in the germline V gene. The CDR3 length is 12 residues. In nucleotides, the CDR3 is TGTGCCAGCAGCTTACGGTATGGTGAGCAGTACTTC. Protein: CASSLRYGEQYF.

DNA for the CDR3: TGTGCCAGCAGTTCAGGGTACGGCTACACCTTC. This sequence encodes CASSSGYGYTF. The rearrangement joins TRBV12-3 or TRBV12-4 to TRBJ1-2, with D perhaps matching TRBD1 (5 bases). The CDR3 runs to 11 residues. Trimming pared 4 bases from V and 8 bases from J, leaving 8 bases between.

CDR3 sequence reads: CASSFYTDTQYF. CDR3 bases: TGTGCCAGCAGCTTTTACACAGATACGCAGTATTTT. The V gene is TRBV7-9, the J gene TRBJ2-3; D is ambiguous. Germline V lookup: CDR1 SEHNR, CDR2 FQNEAQ (reference sequence). The V end lost 3 bases, the J end lost 2 bases, and 3 bases lay between the germline ends. The CDR3 extends over 12 amino acids.